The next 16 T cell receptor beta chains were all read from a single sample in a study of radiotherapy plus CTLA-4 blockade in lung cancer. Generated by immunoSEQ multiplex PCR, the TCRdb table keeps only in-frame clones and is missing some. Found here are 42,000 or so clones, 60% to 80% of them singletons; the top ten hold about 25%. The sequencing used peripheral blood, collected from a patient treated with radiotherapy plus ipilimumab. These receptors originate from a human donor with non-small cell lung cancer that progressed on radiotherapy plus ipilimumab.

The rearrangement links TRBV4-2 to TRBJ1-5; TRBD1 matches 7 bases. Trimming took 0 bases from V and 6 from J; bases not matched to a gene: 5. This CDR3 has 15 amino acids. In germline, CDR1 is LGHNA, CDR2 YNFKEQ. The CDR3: CASSQDTGVSQPQHF. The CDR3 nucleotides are TGTGCCAGCAGCCAAGATACAGGGGTCTCTCAGCCCCAGCATTTT.

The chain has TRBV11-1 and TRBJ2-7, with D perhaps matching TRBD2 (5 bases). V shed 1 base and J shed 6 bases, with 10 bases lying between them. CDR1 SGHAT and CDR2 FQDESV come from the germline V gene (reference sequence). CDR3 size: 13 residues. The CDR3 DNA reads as TGTGCCAGCAGCTTAGATACGGGAAGCGAGCAGTACTTC. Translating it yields CASSLDTGSEQYF.

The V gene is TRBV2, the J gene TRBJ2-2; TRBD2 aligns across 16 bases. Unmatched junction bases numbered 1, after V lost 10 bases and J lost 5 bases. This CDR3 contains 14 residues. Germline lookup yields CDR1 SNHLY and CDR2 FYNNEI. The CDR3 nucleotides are TGTGCCACGGGACTAGCGGGGGGGACCGGGGAGCTGTTTTTT. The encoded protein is CATGLAGGTGELFF. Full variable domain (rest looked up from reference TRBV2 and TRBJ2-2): EPEVTQTPSHQVTQMGQEVILRCVPISNHLYFYWYRQILGQKVEFLVSFYNNEISEKSEIFDDQFSVERPDGSNFTLKIRSTKLEDSAMYFCATGLAGGTGELFFGEGSRLTVL.

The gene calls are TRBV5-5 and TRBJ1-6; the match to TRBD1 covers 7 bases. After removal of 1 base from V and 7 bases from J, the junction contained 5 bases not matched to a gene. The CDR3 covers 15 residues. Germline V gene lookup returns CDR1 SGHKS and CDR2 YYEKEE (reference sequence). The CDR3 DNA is TGTGCCAGCAGCTTGTTCGAACAGGGGAATTCACCCCTCCACTTT. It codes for CASSLFEQGNSPLHF.

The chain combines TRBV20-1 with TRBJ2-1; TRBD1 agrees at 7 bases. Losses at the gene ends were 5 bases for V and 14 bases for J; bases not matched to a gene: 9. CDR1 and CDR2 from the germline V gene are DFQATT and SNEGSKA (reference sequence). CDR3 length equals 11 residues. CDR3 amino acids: CSAPAWQGEFF. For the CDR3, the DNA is TGCAGTGCTCCCGCCTGGCAGGGGGAGTTCTTC.

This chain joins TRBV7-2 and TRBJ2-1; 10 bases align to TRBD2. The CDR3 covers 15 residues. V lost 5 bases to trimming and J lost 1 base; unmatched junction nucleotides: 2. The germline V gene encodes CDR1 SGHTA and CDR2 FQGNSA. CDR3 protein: CASSQTSGSYNEQFF. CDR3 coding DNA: TGTGCCAGCAGCCAGACTAGCGGGTCCTACAATGAGCAGTTCTTC.

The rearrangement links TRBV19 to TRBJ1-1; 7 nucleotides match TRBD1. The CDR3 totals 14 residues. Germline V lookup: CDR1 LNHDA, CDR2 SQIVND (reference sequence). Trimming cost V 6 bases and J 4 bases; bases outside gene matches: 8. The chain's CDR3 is CASSLKGASTEAFF. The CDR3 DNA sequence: TGTGCCAGTAGCCTAAAGGGGGCGTCCACTGAAGCTTTCTTT.

In DNA form, the CDR3 reads TGTGCCAGCAGTTTATTGGGACAGGGAACCTACGAGCAGTACTTC. Protein product: CASSLLGQGTYEQYF. J is TRBJ2-7 and V is TRBV27; TRBD1 agrees at 9 bases. Germline CDR1 reads MNHEY; CDR2 reads SMNVEV (reference sequence). The CDR3 is 15 amino acids. With V trimmed by 1 base and J by 2 bases, 3 bases remained unmatched.

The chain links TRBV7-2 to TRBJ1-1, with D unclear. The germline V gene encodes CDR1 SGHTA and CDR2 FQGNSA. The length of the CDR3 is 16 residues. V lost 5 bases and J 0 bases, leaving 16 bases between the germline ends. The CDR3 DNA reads TGTGCCAGCAGCCCCTCTGGAGGGTACATGAACACTGAAGCTTTCTTT. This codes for CASSPSGGYMNTEAFF.

This CDR3 is CASGSYSNQPQHF. The CDR3 DNA is TGTGCCAGCGGGAGCTATAGCAATCAGCCCCAGCATTTT. The chain combines TRBV19 with TRBJ1-5; D not resolved. This CDR3 spans 13 amino acids. Trimming removed 9 bases from V and 0 bases from J, with 9 bases in between. Germline assignment: CDR1 LNHDA and CDR2 SQIVND (reference sequence). The full variable domain, rest sourced from reference TRBV19 and TRBJ1-5, is DGGITQSPKYLFRKEGQNVTLSCEQNLNHDAMYWYRQDPGQGLRLIYYSQIVNDFQKGDIAEGYSVSREKKESFPLTVTSAQKNPTAFYLCASGSYSNQPQHFGDGTRLSIL.

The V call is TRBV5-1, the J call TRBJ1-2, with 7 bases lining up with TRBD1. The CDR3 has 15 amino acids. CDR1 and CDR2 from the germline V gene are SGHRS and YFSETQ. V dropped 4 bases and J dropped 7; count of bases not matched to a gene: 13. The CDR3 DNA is TGCGCCAGCAGCCGGACAGGAGGAATCGAAAGTGGCTACACCTTC. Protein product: CASSRTGGIESGYTF.

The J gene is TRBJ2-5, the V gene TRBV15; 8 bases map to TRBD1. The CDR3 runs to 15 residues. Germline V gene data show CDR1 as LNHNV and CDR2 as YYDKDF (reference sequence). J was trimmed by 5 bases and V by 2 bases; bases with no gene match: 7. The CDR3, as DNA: TGTGCCACCAGCAGACCAGACAGGGGCCACGAGACCCAGTACTTC. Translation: CATSRPDRGHETQYF.

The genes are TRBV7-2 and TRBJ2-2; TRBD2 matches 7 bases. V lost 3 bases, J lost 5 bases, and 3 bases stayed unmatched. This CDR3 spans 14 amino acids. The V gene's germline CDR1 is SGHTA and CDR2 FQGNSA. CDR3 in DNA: TGTGCCAGCAGCTTCGGCGGGGGAACCGGGGAGCTGTTTTTT. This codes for CASSFGGGTGELFF.

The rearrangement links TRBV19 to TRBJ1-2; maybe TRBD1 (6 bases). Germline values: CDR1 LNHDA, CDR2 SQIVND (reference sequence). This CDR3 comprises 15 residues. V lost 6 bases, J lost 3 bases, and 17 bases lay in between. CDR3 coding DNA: TGTGCCAGTAGAACCCCACAGGGTGGGGACTATGGCTACACCTTC. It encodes CASRTPQGGDYGYTF.

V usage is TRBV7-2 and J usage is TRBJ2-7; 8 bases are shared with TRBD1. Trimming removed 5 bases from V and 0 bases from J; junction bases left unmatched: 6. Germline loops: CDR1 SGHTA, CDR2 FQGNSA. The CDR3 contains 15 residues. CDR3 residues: CASSPRTGNSYEQYF. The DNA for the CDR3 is TGTGCCAGCAGCCCCCGGACAGGGAACTCCTACGAGCAGTACTTC.

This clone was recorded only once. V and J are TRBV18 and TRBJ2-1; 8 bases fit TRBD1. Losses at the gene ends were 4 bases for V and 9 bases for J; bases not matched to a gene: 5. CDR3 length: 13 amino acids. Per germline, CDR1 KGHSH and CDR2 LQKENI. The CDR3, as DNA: TGTGCCAGCTCACAACAGGGGGAGAGTGAGCAGTTCTTC. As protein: CASSQQGESEQFF.